This T cell receptor (beta chain) was identified in a study of OX40 agonist ivuxolimab in advanced cancers. Assay: immunoSEQ multiplex PCR; the TCRdb copy retains only in-frame clones and omits some. The table records some 38,000 clones, nearly 90% of them present only once. As regards this clone: Other nucleotide sequences from this sample produce the same CDR3.

CDR1 MNHEY and CDR2 SMNVEV come from the germline V gene (reference sequence). Trimming shortened V by 7 bases and J by 2 bases, and 8 bases separated the two germline ends. The CDR3 has 12 residues. This specimen consisted of CD4+ or CD8+ T cells sorted from blood, obtained in a trial of the OX40 agonist ivuxolimab. The J gene is TRBJ1-1, the V gene TRBV27; D gene ambiguous. The TCR was taken from an adult with an advanced solid tumor such as melanoma, head and neck, liver or kidney cancer. CDR3 coding DNA: TGTGCCAGCACTGATCTTAACACTGAAGCTTTCTTT. Translated, it gives CASTDLNTEAFF.